This T cell receptor (beta chain) originates from a study of OX40 agonist ivuxolimab in advanced cancers. Overall study context: Partial responses occurred in Three dose-escalation patients, one with hepatocellular carcinoma and two with cutaneous melanoma. Study-wide results and caveats: Clonal expansion by week 6 occurred in CD4+ and CD8+ blood T cells (at 0.1 to 3.0 mg/kg). The mean number of expanded clones was higher in CD8+ T cells than in CD4+. Nonresponders, in some cases, also had low normalized T-cell clonal expansion.

This CDR3 contains 14 residues. Per germline, CDR1 SGHKS and CDR2 YYEKEE (reference sequence). With V trimmed by 4 bases and J by 4 bases, 5 bases remained unmatched. About this clone itself: Antigen: not known.

The data were produced by immunoSEQ multiplex PCR, yet TCRdb's version contains in-frame clones alone and is incomplete. This table has 65,000 to 85,000 clones, 80% to 90% appearing once. The specimen comprised CD4+ or CD8+ T cells sorted from blood, sampled in a trial of the OX40 agonist ivuxolimab. The chain uses TRBV5-5 and TRBJ2-7; the match to TRBD2 covers 10 bases. The receptor comes from an adult with an advanced solid tumor such as melanoma, head and neck, liver or kidney cancer. CDR3 protein: CASSGTSGIYEQYF. CDR3 in DNA: TGTGCCAGCAGCGGAACTAGCGGGATTTACGAGCAGTACTTC.